This TCR beta chain was obtained from a study of OX40 agonist ivuxolimab in advanced cancers. For the wider study: Ivuxolimab was an agonistic, fully human IgG2 monoclonal antibody directed against OX40 (CD134), a costimulatory receptor. The paper describes the monotherapy dose-escalation part (N ≈ 51 patients) of the phase I trial of ivuxolimab. Three dose-escalation patients achieved partial responses, one with hepatocellular carcinoma and two with cutaneous melanoma. A male proportion of 75% to 85% and a mean age of 60 years, ranging from 23 to 79, were recorded for the dose-escalation cohort. Of the approximately 50 patients in dose escalation, some 20 had hepatocellular carcinoma, some 15 had melanoma, 9 had renal cell carcinoma and 9 had head and neck cancer. Patients were allowed to have had prior anti-PD-1, anti-PD-L1 or anti-CTLA-4 therapy, and around two fifths of the dose-escalation patients had been treated with checkpoint inhibitors. Intravenous ivuxolimab was administered to patients every 2 weeks at six dose levels: 0.01, 0.1, 0.3, 1.5, 3 and 10 mg/kg. The point of sequencing TCRbeta in the periphery was to test whether ivuxolimab changed TCR sequence diversity and drove clonal T-cell expansion.

CDR1 and CDR2 (MNHNY, SVGAGI) derive from the germline V gene (reference sequence). There are 11 amino acids in the CDR3, from cysteine to phenylalanine inclusive. Solely the CDR3 DNA is kept, with 33 bases framed from the first base. Turning to this clone: The target of this receptor is not known. Its ends do not fully match the called genes, so a read error is possible.

For sequencing of the TCRbeta CDR3 region, genomic DNA was extracted from the sorted cells. TCRbeta CDR3 regions were sequenced using the immunoSEQ Assay. Sourced from immuneACCESS, this table was stored by TCRdb with only in-frame sequences that have V and J called. A share of the clones is absent; for the studies checked, an unresolved V gene accounts for under half, and the remainder has no known explanation. For this sample there are tens of thousands of clones; around four fifths appear just once. Roughly 2.5% of the sample is in the top ten clones. Paper-wide results and their limitations: Low levels of normalized T-cell clonal expansion were also shown by some nonresponding patients. After ivuxolimab, expanded clones were on average more numerous among CD8+ T cells than among CD4+ T cells. In the 0.1-3.0 mg/kg groups, partial responders were among the patients with the lowest normalized peripheral clonal expansion, particularly in CD8+ T cells. Clonal expansion of both CD4+ and CD8+ blood T cells was observed from baseline to week 6 at doses 0.1 to 3.0 mg/kg. Antigen specificity was not determined for the clonally expanded peripheral T cells.

The trial excluded patients who had a history of autoimmune disease or who were on systemic immunosuppression. Peripheral blood for TCR sequencing was drawn from every dose cohort at baseline, at cycle 4 day 1 and at cycle 7 day 1. The samples were drawn from a first-in-human, open-label, multicenter phase I dose-escalation trial of ivuxolimab. Adults with locally advanced or metastatic melanoma, renal cell carcinoma, hepatocellular carcinoma or head and neck squamous cell carcinoma were enrolled in the trial. CD4+ and CD8+ T cells were sorted separately from peripheral blood before TCR sequencing.

The source was CD4+ or CD8+ T cells sorted from blood, collected in a trial of the OX40 agonist ivuxolimab. Recombination connected TRBV6-6 to TRBJ2-7, with TRBD1 as a weak D call on 6 bases. This TCR was sampled from an adult with an advanced solid tumor such as melanoma, head and neck, liver or kidney cancer. CDR3 reads: CASSNPGQSDF. The nucleotide sequence reads TGTGCCAGCAGTAACCCAGGACAGTCGGACTTC.